A selection of T cell receptor beta chains follows, all from one sample in a study of T cell repertoires in cytomegalovirus infection. No antigen is known for these receptors. TCRdb used MiXCR to reprocess the reads, holding one entry per CDR3 protein. The data contain around 71,000 distinct CDR3 sequences, about 20% of them singletons. The sample here was CD8+ T cells from cultured PBMCs, taken from culture after CMV antigen stimulation. The receptors shown here come from a human donor in good health (CMV status not recorded). Some clones in this sample may be carry-over from other donors' samples. Each CDR3 is given with its conserved first and last residue. The D gene is left open where the match is weak. Clone size is given for some rows only: seen once, a few or many times, or a class if the clone is expanded.

-	TRBV7-2	-	17	TRBJ2-5	TGTGCCAGCAGCCTTTTAGGTTTAAGAGACAGGCTAGAGACCCAGTACTTC	CASSLLGLRDRLETQYF
TRBD1	TRBV7-9	few	12	TRBJ1-1	TGTGCCAGCAGCCGGACAGGGGGAGAAGCTTTCTTT	CASSRTGGEAFF
-	TRBV6-2/TRBV6-3	few	16	TRBJ2-4	TGTGCCAGCAGTTACACGACAGGTTCCTCCAAAAACATTCAGTACTTC	CASSYTTGSSKNIQYF
TRBD1	TRBV6-6	-	11	TRBJ2-5	TGTGCCATAGGACAGGGGGAGACCCAGTACTTC	CAIGQGETQYF
-	TRBV25-1	few	15	TRBJ2-6	TGTGCCAGCAGTGGTTACTCCTCTGGGGCCAACGTCCTGACTTTC	CASSGYSSGANVLTF
-	TRBV7-9	-	15	TRBJ2-1	TGTGCCAGCAGCGCCCCGGCCCCGACGGAAAATGAGCAGTTCTTC	CASSAPAPTENEQFF
-	TRBV4-1	-	11	TRBJ2-5	TGCGCCAGCAGGGAAGGGGGGACCCAGTACTTC	CASREGGTQYF
-	TRBV7-8	few	14	TRBJ2-7	TGTGCCAGCAGCTTAGCGCCCTTCTCCTACGAGCAGTACTTC	CASSLAPFSYEQYF
TRBD1	TRBV7-2	-	14	TRBJ1-5	TGTGCCAGCAGCTTCGGGACAGGGAATCAGCCCCAGCATTTT	CASSFGTGNQPQHF
TRBD2	TRBV7-2	few	15	TRBJ2-3	TGTGCCAGCAGCCCCCTCGGGGGGACTAAAGATACGCAGTATTTT	CASSPLGGTKDTQYF
-	TRBV27	-	17	TRBJ2-1	TGTGCCAGCAGGGAGTCAGGGGAAACCTTATCATACAATGAGCAGTTCTTC	CASRESGETLSYNEQFF
-	TRBV4-3	many	15	TRBJ2-7	TGCGCCAGCAGCCAAGGATCGGGGCGCCCCTACGAGCAGTACTTC	CASSQGSGRPYEQYF
-	TRBV10-2	few	15	TRBJ1-1	TGCGCCAGCAGTGAAAACAGGGTTCTAAGCAATGAAGCTTTCTTT	CASSENRVLSNEAFF
TRBD1	TRBV7-9	-	14	TRBJ2-5	TGTGCCAGCAGGTCACAGGGGGCGATCGAGACCCAGTACTTC	CASRSQGAIETQYF
-	TRBV5-8	-	15	TRBJ1-5	TGTGCCAGCAGCGGACGGAAAGAGAGCAATCAGTCCCAGCATTTT	CASSGRKESNQSQHF
TRBD1	TRBV5-1	-	17	TRBJ2-1	TGCGCCAGCAGCTTGGCCAGTTGGACAGGGAGGAACGGTGAGCAGTTCTTC	CASSLASWTGRNGEQFF
-	TRBV7-2	-	13	TRBJ2-7	TGTGCCAGCGGATTCTCGGGGCTCTCCGAGCAGTACTTC	CASGFSGLSEQYF
TRBD1	TRBV25-1	few	16	TRBJ1-4	TGTGCCAGCAGTGAATTTCCGACAGGGGTAAATGAAAAACTGTTTTTT	CASSEFPTGVNEKLFF
-	TRBV6-4	-	14	TRBJ2-2	TGTGCCAGCAGCCCCGCAGGGGCCACCGGGGAGCTGTTTTTT	CASSPAGATGELFF
-	TRBV6-2/TRBV6-3	-	15	TRBJ2-1	TGTGCCAGCAGCATAGGGAAAGGGTCCTACAATGAGCAGTTCTTC	CASSIGKGSYNEQFF
-	TRBV6-6	-	16	TRBJ1-1	TGTGCCAGCAGTTACTCGCTAAGAGAGTTGAACACTGAAGCTTTCTTT	CASSYSLRELNTEAFF
-	TRBV15	few	17	TRBJ1-1	TGTGCCACCAGCAGAGTTCCCCGGGGGTTGGGGAGCACTGAAGCTTTCTTT	CATSRVPRGLGSTEAFF
TRBD1	TRBV2	few	13	TRBJ2-7	TGTGCCACCAAAGGACAGGAGGTCCACGAGCAGTACTTC	CATKGQEVHEQYF
-	TRBV27	-	13	TRBJ2-4	TGTGCCAGCAGTTTAGGCGGTGACGGCATTCAGTACTTC	CASSLGGDGIQYF
-	TRBV7-2	few	15	TRBJ2-2	TGTGCCAGCAGCTTAGTCATGTGGGTGGCCGGGGAGCTGTTTTTT	CASSLVMWVAGELFF
-	TRBV20-1	-	14	TRBJ1-1	TGCAGTGCTAGCAGGGTAGTGGGGAACACTGAAGCTTTCTTT	CSASRVVGNTEAFF
-	TRBV27	-	12	TRBJ1-2	TGTGCCAGCAGTTCAGCAGGGTTTGGCTACACCTTC	CASSSAGFGYTF
TRBD1	TRBV12-3/TRBV12-4	few	16	TRBJ2-7	TGTGCCAGCAGGGACGAGGACAGGCCGCACGCCTACGAGCAGTACTTC	CASRDEDRPHAYEQYF
-	TRBV25-1	few	14	TRBJ1-2	TGTGCCAGCAGTGAGTCAGGACAAATCGGGGGCTACACCTTC	CASSESGQIGGYTF
TRBD2	TRBV6-1	-	17	TRBJ2-4	TGTGCCAGCAGTCCCTGGGGGGGAGTCGGAGCCAAAAACATTCAGTACTTC	CASSPWGGVGAKNIQYF
-	TRBV27	few	14	TRBJ2-1	TGTGCCAGCAGTTTAACCGGGACTCGTAATGAGCAGTTCTTC	CASSLTGTRNEQFF
-	TRBV15	many	15	TRBJ1-6	TGTGCCACCAGCAGAGATTGGGGACTTAATTCACCCCTCCACTTT	CATSRDWGLNSPLHF
TRBD1	TRBV27	few	15	TRBJ1-5	TGTGCCGGGACCCCAGCCTGGGACAGGGGTCAGCCCCAGCATTTT	CAGTPAWDRGQPQHF
TRBD2	TRBV7-3	-	13	TRBJ2-5	TGTGCCAGCAGCCCGGGGGGTAGGGAGACCCAGTACTTC	CASSPGGRETQYF
-	TRBV7-9	few	15	TRBJ2-7	TGTGCCAGCAGCTTAGCGGCAGGGGTTAACTACGAGCAGTACTTC	CASSLAAGVNYEQYF
-	TRBV27	-	10	TRBJ1-6	TGTGCCAGCGGCCGAGGGCCCCTCCACTTT	CASGRGPLHF
-	TRBV7-9	-	14	TRBJ1-5	TGTGCCAGCAGCCCGCCGGGAGGAAATCAGCCCCAGCATTTT	CASSPPGGNQPQHF
-	TRBV7-6	-	13	TRBJ2-7	TGTGCCAGCAGCCAAGGGGGGCAATACGAGCAGTACTTC	CASSQGGQYEQYF
-	TRBV5-6	-	13	TRBJ2-7	TGTGCCAGCAGCCCTGGGATTGAATACGAGCAGTACTTC	CASSPGIEYEQYF
-	TRBV7-6	-	13	TRBJ2-7	TGTGCCAGCAGCTTAAGCCCAACCTACGAGCAGTACTTC	CASSLSPTYEQYF
TRBD1	TRBV12-3/TRBV12-4	-	19	TRBJ1-5	TGTGCCAGCAGTTCAACTCCCCGGGACAGCCTGTATAGCAATCAGCCCCAGCATTTT	CASSSTPRDSLYSNQPQHF
-	TRBV7-9	-	12	TRBJ1-2	TGTGCCACGGACGACAGCCACTATGGCTACACCTTC	CATDDSHYGYTF
TRBD1	TRBV6-1	many	16	TRBJ2-7	TGTGCCAGCAGAACCGGACAGGGGCCAGACTCCTACGAGCAGTACTTC	CASRTGQGPDSYEQYF
-	TRBV27	-	14	TRBJ2-5	TGTGCCAGCAGTTTATCACTGGGGGCAGAGACCCAGTACTTC	CASSLSLGAETQYF
TRBD2	TRBV7-9	-	14	TRBJ2-5	TGTGCCAGCTCCAAGGTGGGGGGGCAAGAGACCCAGTACTTC	CASSKVGGQETQYF
TRBD1	TRBV6-5	-	15	TRBJ2-7	TGTGCCAGCAGTTCGAAACGGGACAGTACCTACGAGCAGTACTTC	CASSSKRDSTYEQYF